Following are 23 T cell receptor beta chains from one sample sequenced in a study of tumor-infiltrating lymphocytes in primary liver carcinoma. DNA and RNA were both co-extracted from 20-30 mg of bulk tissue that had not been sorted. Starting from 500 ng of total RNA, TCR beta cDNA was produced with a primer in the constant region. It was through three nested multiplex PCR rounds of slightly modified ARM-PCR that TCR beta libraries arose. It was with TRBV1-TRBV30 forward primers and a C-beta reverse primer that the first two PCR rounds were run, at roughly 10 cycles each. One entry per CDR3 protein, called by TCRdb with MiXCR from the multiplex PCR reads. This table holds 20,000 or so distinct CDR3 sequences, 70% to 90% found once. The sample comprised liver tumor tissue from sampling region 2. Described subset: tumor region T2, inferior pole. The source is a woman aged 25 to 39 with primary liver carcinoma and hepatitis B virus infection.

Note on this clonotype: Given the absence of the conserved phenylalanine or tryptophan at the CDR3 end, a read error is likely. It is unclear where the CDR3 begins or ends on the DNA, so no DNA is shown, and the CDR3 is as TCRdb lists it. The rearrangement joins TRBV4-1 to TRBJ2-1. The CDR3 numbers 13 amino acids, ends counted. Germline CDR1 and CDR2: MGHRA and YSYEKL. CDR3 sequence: CASSQGLYNEQSS.

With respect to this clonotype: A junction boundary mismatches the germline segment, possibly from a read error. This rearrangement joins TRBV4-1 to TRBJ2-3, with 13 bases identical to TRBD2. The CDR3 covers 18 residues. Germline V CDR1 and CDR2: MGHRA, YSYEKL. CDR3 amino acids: CANSRDHTTSGRVDTQYF. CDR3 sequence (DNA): TGCGCCAACAGCCGAGACCATACTACTAGCGGGAGGGTGGATACGCAGTATTTT.

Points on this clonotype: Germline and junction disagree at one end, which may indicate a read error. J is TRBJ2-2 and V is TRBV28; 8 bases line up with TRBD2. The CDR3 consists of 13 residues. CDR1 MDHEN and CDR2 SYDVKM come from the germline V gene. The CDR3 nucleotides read TGTGCCAGCTGTTTGAGCGGGAGTGGGGATCTGTTTTTT. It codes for CASCLSGSGDLFF.

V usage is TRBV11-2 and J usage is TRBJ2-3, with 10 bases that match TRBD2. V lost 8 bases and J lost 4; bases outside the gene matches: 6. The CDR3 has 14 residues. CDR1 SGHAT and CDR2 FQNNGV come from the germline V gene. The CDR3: CASSGSGRADTQYF. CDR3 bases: TGTGCCAGCTCAGGAAGCGGGAGGGCAGATACGCAGTATTTT.

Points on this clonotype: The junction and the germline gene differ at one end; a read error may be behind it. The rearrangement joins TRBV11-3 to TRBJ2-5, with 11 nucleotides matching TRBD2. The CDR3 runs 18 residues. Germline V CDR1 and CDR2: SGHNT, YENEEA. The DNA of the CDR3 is TGTGCCAGCAACCCAAGTTCACTAGCGGGAGTTAACGGAGAGATCCAGTACTTC. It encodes CASNPSSLAGVNGEIQYF.

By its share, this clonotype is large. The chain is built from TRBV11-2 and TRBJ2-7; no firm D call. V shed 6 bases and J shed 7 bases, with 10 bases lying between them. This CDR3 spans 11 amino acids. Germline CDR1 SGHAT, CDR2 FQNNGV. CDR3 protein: CASSPASEQYF. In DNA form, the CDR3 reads TGTGCCAGCAGTCCAGCCAGTGAGCAGTACTTC.

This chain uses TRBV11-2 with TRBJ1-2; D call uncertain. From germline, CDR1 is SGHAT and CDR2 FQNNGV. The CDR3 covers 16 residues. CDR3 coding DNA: TGTTCTAGCAGCCAACGAGGCGGGGATTGGAGCTATGGCTACACCTTC. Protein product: CSSSQRGGDWSYGYTF.

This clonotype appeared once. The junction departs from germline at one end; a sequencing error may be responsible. This chain's CDR3 is CACSQAVMGGHISYEPYF. The CDR3 nucleotides are TGCGCCTGCAGCCAAGCTGTGATGGGGGGTCACATTAGCTACGAGCCGTACTTC. The chain employs TRBV4-3 and TRBJ2-7; possibly TRBD2 for D (6 bases). This CDR3 has 18 amino acids. Germline loops: CDR1 LGHNA, CDR2 YSLEER.

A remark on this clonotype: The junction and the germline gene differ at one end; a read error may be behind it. The CDR3 reads CASGTGSAKNIQHF. CDR3 nucleotide sequence: TGTGCCAGTGGTACAGGGTCGGCCAAAAACATTCAGCACTTC. The rearrangement joins TRBV19 to TRBJ2-4; TRBD1 might be the D (6 bases). CDR3 length: 14 amino acids. Germline V CDR1 and CDR2: LNHDA, SQIVND (reference sequence).

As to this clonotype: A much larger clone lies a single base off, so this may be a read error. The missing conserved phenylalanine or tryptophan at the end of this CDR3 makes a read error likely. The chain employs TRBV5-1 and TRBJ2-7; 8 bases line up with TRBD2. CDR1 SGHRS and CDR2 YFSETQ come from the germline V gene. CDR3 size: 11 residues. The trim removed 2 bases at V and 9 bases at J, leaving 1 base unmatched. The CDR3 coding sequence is TGCGCCAGCAGCTTAAGCGGGGGGCAGTACTTA. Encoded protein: CASSLSGGQYL.

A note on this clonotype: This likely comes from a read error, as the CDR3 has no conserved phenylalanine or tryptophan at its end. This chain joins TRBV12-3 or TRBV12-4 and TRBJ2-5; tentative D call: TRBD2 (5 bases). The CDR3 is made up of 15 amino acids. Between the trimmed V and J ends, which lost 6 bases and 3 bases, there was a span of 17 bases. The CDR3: CASSSYPEGEETQYL. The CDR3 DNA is TGTGCCAGCAGCAGCTACCCCGAGGGCGAAGAGACCCAGTACTTG.

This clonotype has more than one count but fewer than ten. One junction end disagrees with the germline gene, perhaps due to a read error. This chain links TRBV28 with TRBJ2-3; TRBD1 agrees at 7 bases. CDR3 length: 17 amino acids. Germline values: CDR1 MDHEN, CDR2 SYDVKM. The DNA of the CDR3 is TGTGCCAGCAGTTTCGCAAAACAGGGGCGGTTGACAGCTACGCAATATTTT. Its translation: CASSFAKQGRLTATQYF.

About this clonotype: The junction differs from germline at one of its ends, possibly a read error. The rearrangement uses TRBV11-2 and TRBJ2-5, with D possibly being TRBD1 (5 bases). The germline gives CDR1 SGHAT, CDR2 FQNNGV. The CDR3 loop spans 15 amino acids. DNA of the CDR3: TGTGTCAGCAGTTTTTTGATGACAGCCGCTGAGACCCAGTACTTC. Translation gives CVSSFLMTAAETQYF.

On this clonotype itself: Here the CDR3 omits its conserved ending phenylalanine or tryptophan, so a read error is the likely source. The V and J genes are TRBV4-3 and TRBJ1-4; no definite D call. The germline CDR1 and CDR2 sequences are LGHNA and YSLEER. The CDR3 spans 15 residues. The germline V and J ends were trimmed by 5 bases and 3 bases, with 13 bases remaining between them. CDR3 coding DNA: TGCGCCAGCAGCACACGCAGTGGTGCTAATGAAAAACTGTTTTTA. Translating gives CASSTRSGANEKLFL.

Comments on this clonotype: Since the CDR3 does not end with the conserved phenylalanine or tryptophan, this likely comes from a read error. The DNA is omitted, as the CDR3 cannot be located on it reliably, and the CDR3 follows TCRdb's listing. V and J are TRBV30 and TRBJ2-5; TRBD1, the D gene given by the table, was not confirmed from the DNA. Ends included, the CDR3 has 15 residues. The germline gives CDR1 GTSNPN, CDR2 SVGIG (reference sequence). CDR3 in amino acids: CAWKVLGAALGAQCS.

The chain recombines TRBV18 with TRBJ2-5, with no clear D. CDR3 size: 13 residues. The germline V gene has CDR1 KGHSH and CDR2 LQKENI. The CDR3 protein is CVSSPTKEGTQYF. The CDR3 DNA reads TGTGTCAGTTCACCGACAAAGGAAGGGACCCAGTACTTC.

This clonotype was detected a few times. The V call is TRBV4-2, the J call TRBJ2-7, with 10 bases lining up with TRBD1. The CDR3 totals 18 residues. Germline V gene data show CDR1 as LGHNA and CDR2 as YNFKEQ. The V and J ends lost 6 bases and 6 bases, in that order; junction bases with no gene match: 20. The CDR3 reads CASSQEHLGQGGSREQYF. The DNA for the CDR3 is TGTGCCAGCAGTCAGGAACATCTAGGACAGGGGGGATCGCGCGAGCAGTACTTC.

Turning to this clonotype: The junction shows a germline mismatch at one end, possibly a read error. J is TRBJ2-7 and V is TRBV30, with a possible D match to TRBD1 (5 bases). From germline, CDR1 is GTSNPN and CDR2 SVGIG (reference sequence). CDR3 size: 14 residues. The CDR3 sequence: CASSGRAHSYEQYF. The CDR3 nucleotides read TGTGCCTCAAGTGGCAGGGCCCACTCCTACGAGCAGTATTTC.

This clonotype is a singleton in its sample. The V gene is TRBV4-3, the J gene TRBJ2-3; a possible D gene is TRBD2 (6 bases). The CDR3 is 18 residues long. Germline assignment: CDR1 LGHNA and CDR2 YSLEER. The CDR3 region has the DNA TGCGCTAGCGGCCAGTCGGTCTGGCTGGGTGATCCCGATGACACGCAGTATTTT. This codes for CASGQSVWLGDPDDTQYF.

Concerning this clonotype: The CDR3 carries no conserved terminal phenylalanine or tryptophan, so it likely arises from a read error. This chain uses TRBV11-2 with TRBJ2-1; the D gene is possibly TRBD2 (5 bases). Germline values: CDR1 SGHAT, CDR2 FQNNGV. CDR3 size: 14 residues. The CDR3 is CANSLLTGKGEQFL. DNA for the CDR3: TGTGCCAACAGCCTCTTAACGGGAAAGGGTGAGCAGTTCTTA.

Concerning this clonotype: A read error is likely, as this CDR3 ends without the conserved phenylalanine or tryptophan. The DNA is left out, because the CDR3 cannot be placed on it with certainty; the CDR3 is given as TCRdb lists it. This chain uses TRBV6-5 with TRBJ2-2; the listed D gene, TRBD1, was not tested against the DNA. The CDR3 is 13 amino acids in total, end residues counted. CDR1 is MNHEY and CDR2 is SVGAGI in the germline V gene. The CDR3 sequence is CASSQGRAGEQFS.

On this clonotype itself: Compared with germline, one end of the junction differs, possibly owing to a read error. The CDR3 region is CASRRTRSDLGSDAYTGELLF. CDR3 in DNA: TGTGCCAGCAGGCGTACTCGAAGTGACCTCGGGAGCGATGCCTACACCGGGGAGCTGCTTTTT. V is TRBV6-5 and J is TRBJ2-2; D is possibly TRBD2 (6 bases). Per germline, CDR1 MNHEY and CDR2 SVGAGI. This CDR3 has 21 amino acids.

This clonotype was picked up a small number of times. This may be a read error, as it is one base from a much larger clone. The CDR3: CSVDDGRARDTQHF. CDR3 DNA: TGCAGCGTTGATGACGGGAGGGCACGAGATACGCAGCATTTT. This chain joins TRBV29-1 and TRBJ2-3; D gene uncertain. The J call may be wrong; the DNA end is better matched by TRBJ1-5. The CDR3 contains 14 residues. Germline values: CDR1 SQVTM, CDR2 ANQGSEA.